Listed below are T cell receptor beta chains from one sample, sequenced in a study of control samples from healthy donors and cancer patients. TCRdb's table, derived via immunoSEQ multiplex PCR, lists solely in-frame clones and lacks some. The table lists about 160,000 clones, over 85% of them singletons, with 5.5% to 7.5% in the top ten. The source material was blood. The receptors stem from a man in his late teens or twenties in good health. The CDR3 runs from the conserved cysteine through the conserved F or W. The D gene is left open where the match is weak. Clone size is shown for a subset of rows, as once, few, many or a class of expanded clone.

J gene: TRBJ1-1
V gene: TRBV28
clone size: .
D gene: TRBD1
CDR3 protein: CASSHGQGNRPEYTEAFF
CDR3 DNA: TGTGCCAGCAGTCACGGACAGGGCAACCGCCCGGAGTACACTGAAGCTTTCTTT

J gene: TRBJ2-5
V gene: TRBV10-3
clone size: .
D gene: TRBD2
CDR3 protein: CAISSGGAETQYF
CDR3 DNA: TGTGCCATCTCTAGCGGGGGGGCAGAGACCCAGTACTTC

J gene: TRBJ1-5
V gene: TRBV5-8
clone size: .
D gene: .
CDR3 protein: CASSLSTGSNQPQHF
CDR3 DNA: TGTGCCAGCAGCTTAAGCACAGGGAGCAATCAGCCCCAGCATTTT

J gene: TRBJ1-2
V gene: TRBV7-2
clone size: .
D gene: .
CDR3 protein: CASSLEYSDYGYTF
CDR3 DNA: TGTGCCAGCAGCTTAGAGTACTCTGACTATGGCTACACCTTC

J gene: TRBJ2-2
V gene: TRBV11-1
clone size: .
D gene: TRBD1
CDR3 protein: CASSLGGGTGSRELFF
CDR3 DNA: TGTGCCAGCAGCTTAGGTGGTGGGACAGGGAGCCGGGAGCTGTTTTTT

J gene: TRBJ1-6
V gene: TRBV27
clone size: .
D gene: .
CDR3 protein: CASSYGMGRNSPLHF
CDR3 DNA: TGTGCCAGCAGTTACGGGATGGGGCGTAATTCACCCCTCCACTTT

J gene: TRBJ2-1
V gene: TRBV27
clone size: .
D gene: .
CDR3 protein: CASSLERGDEQFF
CDR3 DNA: TGTGCCAGCAGTTTAGAGAGGGGCGATGAGCAGTTCTTC

J gene: TRBJ1-2
V gene: TRBV5-6
clone size: .
D gene: .
CDR3 protein: CASSAVGGFGYTF
CDR3 DNA: TGTGCCAGCAGCGCTGTGGGGGGCTTTGGCTACACCTTC

J gene: TRBJ1-3
V gene: TRBV20-1
clone size: .
D gene: TRBD1
CDR3 protein: CSASPGQLGNTIYF
CDR3 DNA: TGCAGTGCCAGTCCGGGACAGCTTGGAAACACCATATATTTT

J gene: TRBJ2-3
V gene: TRBV28
clone size: .
D gene: TRBD1
CDR3 protein: CASSYRTGTADTQYF
CDR3 DNA: TGTGCCAGCAGTTACCGGACAGGTACCGCAGATACGCAGTATTTT

J gene: TRBJ2-3
V gene: TRBV11-1
clone size: .
D gene: .
CDR3 protein: CASSFTDTQYF
CDR3 DNA: TGTGCCAGCAGCTTCACAGATACGCAGTATTTT

J gene: TRBJ2-7
V gene: TRBV12-5
clone size: .
D gene: .
CDR3 protein: CASGPGQYEQYF
CDR3 DNA: TGTGCTAGTGGCCCTGGACAGTACGAGCAGTACTTC

J gene: TRBJ2-1
V gene: TRBV5-1
clone size: .
D gene: TRBD1
CDR3 protein: CASSLESGGSYNEQFF
CDR3 DNA: TGCGCCAGCAGCTTGGAGTCAGGGGGCTCCTACAATGAGCAGTTCTTC

J gene: TRBJ2-2
V gene: TRBV12-5
clone size: .
D gene: .
CDR3 protein: CASGLVPDGTANTGELFF
CDR3 DNA: TGTGCTAGTGGTTTGGTACCCGACGGAACCGCGAACACCGGGGAGCTGTTTTTT

J gene: TRBJ1-2
V gene: TRBV10-3
clone size: .
D gene: .
CDR3 protein: CAIKSRVDDYTF
CDR3 DNA: TGTGCCATCAAATCCAGGGTGGATGACTACACCTTC

J gene: TRBJ2-5
V gene: TRBV4-3
clone size: .
D gene: TRBD2
CDR3 protein: CASSQDAYGRFSGRTETQYF
CDR3 DNA: TGCGCCAGCAGCCAAGATGCCTACGGTCGATTTAGCGGGAGGACGGAGACCCAGTACTTC

J gene: TRBJ2-1
V gene: TRBV11-2
clone size: .
D gene: .
CDR3 protein: CASSLRIRGNEQFF
CDR3 DNA: TGTGCCAGCAGCTTACGAATCAGGGGCAATGAGCAGTTCTTC

J gene: TRBJ1-1
V gene: TRBV19
clone size: .
D gene: .
CDR3 protein: CASSIGQGTEAFF
CDR3 DNA: TGTGCCAGTAGTATCGGTCAGGGAACTGAAGCTTTCTTT

J gene: TRBJ2-7
V gene: TRBV28
clone size: .
D gene: TRBD1
CDR3 protein: CASSSPGQTAGQYF
CDR3 DNA: TGTGCCAGCAGTTCACCGGGACAGACGGCGGGTCAGTACTTC

J gene: TRBJ2-4
V gene: TRBV13
clone size: .
D gene: .
CDR3 protein: CASSFLLAKNIQYF
CDR3 DNA: TGTGCCAGCAGCTTTCTACTAGCCAAAAACATTCAGTACTTC

J gene: TRBJ2-7
V gene: TRBV5-5
clone size: .
D gene: TRBD1
CDR3 protein: CASSSTGYLIYEQYF
CDR3 DNA: TGTGCCAGCAGCTCGACAGGGTACCTTATCTACGAGCAGTACTTC

J gene: TRBJ2-1
V gene: TRBV19
clone size: .
D gene: TRBD2
CDR3 protein: CASSIAGGSYNEQFF
CDR3 DNA: TGTGCCAGTAGTATAGCGGGAGGCTCCTACAATGAGCAGTTCTTC

J gene: TRBJ1-1
V gene: TRBV6-5
clone size: .
D gene: .
CDR3 protein: CASSNGAQGAFF
CDR3 DNA: TGTGCCAGCAGTAACGGGGCGCAGGGAGCTTTCTTT

J gene: TRBJ1-1
V gene: TRBV4-1
clone size: once
D gene: .
CDR3 protein: CASSQVEGTEAFF
CDR3 DNA: TGCGCCAGCAGCCAAGTCGAGGGGACTGAAGCTTTCTTT

J gene: TRBJ2-2
V gene: TRBV20-1
clone size: .
D gene: .
CDR3 protein: CSARSTGELFF
CDR3 DNA: TGCAGTGCTAGATCCACCGGGGAGCTGTTTTTT

J gene: TRBJ2-2
V gene: TRBV2
clone size: .
D gene: .
CDR3 protein: CASSGRQGSTGELFF
CDR3 DNA: TGTGCCAGCAGTGGTCGGCAGGGTTCCACCGGGGAGCTGTTTTTT